The rows below give T cell receptor beta chains drawn from one sample of a study of blood T cell repertoires in COVID-19. Here immunoSEQ multiplex PCR was the method, and the copy in TCRdb shows in-frame clones only, minus some. The sample contains roughly 83,000 clones, about 82% of which appear only once. Sequenced material: peripheral blood. These receptors were collected from a man in his forties or fifties with active COVID-19. Each CDR3 is given with its conserved first and last residue. D genes are given only for firm matches. The size field is filled for only some rows; it gives once, few, many or a size class.

d_call j_call clone_size v_call cdr3_nt cdr3_aa
TRBD1 TRBJ2-7 - TRBV7-2 TGTGCCAGCAGCTTCCCCTACGGGACAGGTTTCTACGAGCAGTACTTC CASSFPYGTGFYEQYF
- TRBJ2-7 - TRBV23-1 TGCGCCAGCGGCCTTGTATGCCGAATAGGCGGGATTCCCTACGAGCAGTACTTC CASGLVCRIGGIPYEQYF
- TRBJ1-1 - TRBV9 TGTGCCAGCAGCGGTACCGGGAGGGGACAAACTGAAGCTTTCTTT CASSGTGRGQTEAFF
TRBD2 TRBJ2-3 once TRBV5-5 TGTGCCAGCAGCCCTGGGGGGGTTGGGTTCACAGATACGCAGTATTTT CASSPGGVGFTDTQYF
- TRBJ2-2 once TRBV30 TGTGCCTGGGCAGGCCGCACCGGGGAGCTGTTTTTT CAWAGRTGELFF
TRBD1 TRBJ1-2 - TRBV5-1 TGCGCCAGCAGCTGGAACCTCGGGACAGACTATGGCTACACCTTC CASSWNLGTDYGYTF
TRBD2 TRBJ2-5 - TRBV5-1 TGCGCCAGCAGCTTGGCCCCTAGCGGGGCCCAAGAGACCCAGTACTTC CASSLAPSGAQETQYF
TRBD2 TRBJ2-3 once TRBV19 TGTGCCAGCAAACTAGCGGGGGGTGGCACAGATACGCAGTATTTT CASKLAGGGTDTQYF
- TRBJ2-3 - TRBV11-3 TGTGCCAGCAGCTTAGGAGCAGATACGCAGTATTTT CASSLGADTQYF
TRBD2 TRBJ2-7 - TRBV3-1/TRBV3-2 TGTGCCAGCAGCCTTACCAGCGGGGGGTCGGCCGAGCAGTACTTC CASSLTSGGSAEQYF
TRBD1 TRBJ1-2 - TRBV5-6 TGTGCCAGCAGCTTGGAGGGGGCTTATGGCTACACCTTC CASSLEGAYGYTF
TRBD1 TRBJ2-7 - TRBV7-3 TGTGCCAGCAGCGCAGCAGGGGGCCCCTACGAGCAGTACTTC CASSAAGGPYEQYF
- TRBJ1-6 - TRBV11-1 TGTGCCAGCAGCTCCCCACCCGGAGGGAATAATTCACCCCTCCACTTT CASSSPPGGNNSPLHF
- TRBJ2-5 - TRBV9 TGTGCCAGCAGCACCTGGACGGGGTACCAAGAGACCCAGTACTTC CASSTWTGYQETQYF
TRBD1 TRBJ1-2 - TRBV6-5 TGTGCCAGCACGATGGGGGACAGAAGCTATGGCTACACCTTC CASTMGDRSYGYTF
TRBD2 TRBJ2-1 - TRBV29-1 TGCAGCGTTGCCCGTTTCGGACTAGCGGGGGAGCAGTTCTTC CSVARFGLAGEQFF
- TRBJ1-6 - TRBV5-6 TGTGCCAGCAGCTTGGCGCAGGGCTCCTATAATTCACCCCTCCACTTT CASSLAQGSYNSPLHF
TRBD2 TRBJ2-2 - TRBV7-3 TGTGCCAGCAGGCCTCCGGGACTAGCGGACACCGGGGAGCTGTTTTTT CASRPPGLADTGELFF
TRBD1 TRBJ2-7 once TRBV5-8 TGTGCCAGCAGCCCATCAGGACAGGACTCCTACGAGCAGTACTTC CASSPSGQDSYEQYF
TRBD1 TRBJ1-4 - TRBV6-6 TGTGCCAGCAGTGACAGGGGGAGTGAAAAACTGTTTTTT CASSDRGSEKLFF
TRBD1 TRBJ2-7 - TRBV27 TGTGCCAGCAGTAGTGGGGCCTACAGGGGATCCTACGAGCAGTACTTC CASSSGAYRGSYEQYF
TRBD1 TRBJ1-1 - TRBV28 TGTGCCAGCAGTTTAGTAGGGGGCGAAGCTTTCTTT CASSLVGGEAFF
- TRBJ1-4 once TRBV9 TGTGCCAGCAGCGTAGGGGCAGATAATGAAAAACTGTTTTTT CASSVGADNEKLFF
- TRBJ2-7 - TRBV25-1 TGTGCCAGCGGGGAGGTCCGCTCCTACGAGCAGTACTTC CASGEVRSYEQYF
- TRBJ2-7 - TRBV9 TGTGCCAGCAGCGTAGCTCCCGAGAGTGTCGAGCAGTACTTC CASSVAPESVEQYF
- TRBJ2-1 - TRBV5-6 TGTGCCAGCAGGTCCGGGAACAATGAGCAGTTCTTC CASRSGNNEQFF
TRBD1 TRBJ1-1 - TRBV5-1 TGCGCCAGCAGCTTGGGGGGACAGCTCGTGAACACTGAAGCTTTCTTT CASSLGGQLVNTEAFF
- TRBJ2-3 - TRBV2 TGTGCCAGCAGTGTAGGCAGGGATACGCAGTATTTT CASSVGRDTQYF
- TRBJ2-5 - TRBV19 TGTGCCAGTAGTCCACCGGGACTCGGAGAGACCCAGTACTTC CASSPPGLGETQYF
- TRBJ2-7 - TRBV7-2 TGTGCCAGCAGCCCGGGGGACAGAAGGGGTTACGAGCAGTACTTC CASSPGDRRGYEQYF
TRBD1 TRBJ1-2 - TRBV6-6 TGTGCCAGCAGTTACTCTGACAGGGTGGATGGCTACACCTTC CASSYSDRVDGYTF
- TRBJ2-7 - TRBV9 TGTGCCAGCAGCGTAAGTCCAGGGGTCCACGAGCAGTACTTC CASSVSPGVHEQYF
TRBD1 TRBJ2-7 once TRBV5-6 TGTGCCAGCAGCGCGGGACAGGTCTCCGAGCAGTACTTC CASSAGQVSEQYF
- TRBJ1-6 - TRBV3-1/TRBV3-2 TGTGCCAGCAGCCAAGGGAACAGGGACGATTCACCCCTCCACTTT CASSQGNRDDSPLHF
TRBD1 TRBJ1-1 - TRBV2 TGTGCCAGCAGTTACCGACAGGGGAGGTACACTGAAGCTTTCTTT CASSYRQGRYTEAFF
- TRBJ2-2 - TRBV4-2 TGTGCCAGCAGCCAAGATGGATCCAGGGTGGACACCGGGGAGCTGTTTTTT CASSQDGSRVDTGELFF
- TRBJ2-1 - TRBV5-1 TGCGCCAGCAGCTTGGGAACTAGCCGTGAGCAGTTCTTC CASSLGTSREQFF
TRBD1 TRBJ2-7 - TRBV10-3 TGTGCCACCACGGGACAGGGCTACGAGCAGTACTTC CATTGQGYEQYF
- TRBJ1-4 - TRBV5-4 TGTGCCAGCAGCCAGGCAGCCGATACCAATGAAAAACTGTTTTTT CASSQAADTNEKLFF
TRBD1 TRBJ1-2 - TRBV5-4 TGTGCCAGCAGCATTCCGACAGGGGGTGGGAACTATGGCTACACCTTC CASSIPTGGGNYGYTF
TRBD1 TRBJ1-1 - TRBV28 TGTGCCAGCAGCCTCTTGGCAGGACAGGGCGACACTGAAGCTTTCTTT CASSLLAGQGDTEAFF
- TRBJ2-7 many TRBV7-9 TGTGCCAGCAGCTTAGGCGAGGGTTTAATAGACGAGCAGTACTTC CASSLGEGLIDEQYF